This T cell receptor beta chain was retrieved from a study of blood T cell repertoires in COVID-19. For the study at large: PBMCs, B-cell-depleted T cells, or T cells were the source of the cDNA or gDNA that made up the material.

This clone occurred a few times. The length of the CDR3 is 15 residues. The V gene's germline CDR1 is SEHNR and CDR2 FQNEAQ (reference sequence). The junction had 10 bases not matched to a gene; V was cut back by 4 bases and J by 6 bases. In the authors' workflow: Scientists estimated how many nucleated cells there were by amplifying reference gene primers. This table comes from immunoSEQ multiplex PCR, and its TCRdb copy is limited to in-frame clones, with some not included. V, J and clone size derive from that table, while D and trimming were established from the DNA sequence. The sample has tens of thousands of clones; roughly 88% are singletons.

The sequence was obtained from a man aged 80 or over with acute or convalescent COVID-19. The specimen was peripheral blood. The chain has TRBV7-9 and TRBJ1-2; 8 bases map to TRBD1. CDR3 sequence reads: CASSSSGQGGNGYTF. The CDR3 DNA reads TGTGCCAGCAGCTCGAGCGGACAGGGAGGAAATGGCTACACCTTC.